This T cell receptor beta chain was recovered during a study of beta chain features in type 1 diabetes. Study-level information: There were 107,917,701 sorted cells examined across all samples. General study results and limits: Researchers report that Type 1 diabetes patients had moderately but significantly shorter TCRB CDR3s across all four CD4+ subsets. Type 1 diabetes patients showed fewer insertions and more deletions at VDJ junctions. cDNA sequencing could over-represent cells with high TCR expression.

Trimming removed 6 bases from V and 5 bases from J, with 13 bases in between. Germline CDR1 reads MDHEN; CDR2 reads SYDVKM. This CDR3 is built from 13 residues. A few counts support this clone. As yet, its antigen is unknown. The investigators reverse transcribed all of the isolated RNA, so they sequenced expressed TCRB transcripts. Here immunoSEQ multiplex PCR was the method, and the copy in TCRdb shows in-frame clones only, minus some. Among around 97,000 clones, 28% were seen once, and the ten largest hold under 0.55%. This TCR was sampled from a woman aged 18 to 35 with type 1 diabetes. The chain is built from TRBV28 and TRBJ1-1, with D perhaps matching TRBD1 (6 bases). The specimen sequenced was central memory CD4+ T cells from blood. The CDR3 DNA is TGTGCCAGCAGGCAGGGGAGAGTTACTGAAGCTTTCTTT. As protein: CASRQGRVTEAFF. The full variable domain, with the rest looked up from reference TRBV28 and TRBJ1-1, is DVKVTQSSRYLVKRTGEKVFLECVQDMDHENMFWYRQDPGLGLRLIYFSYDVKMKEKGDIPEGYSVSREKKERFSLILESASTNQTSMYLCASRQGRVTEAFFGQGTRLTVV.